The 3 T cell receptor beta chains listed next were all sequenced from one sample in a study of OX40 agonist ivuxolimab in advanced cancers. The table came from immunoSEQ multiplex PCR; TCRdb's copy has only in-frame clones and leaves some out. The data show 35,000 or so clones, less than 85% seen once. Sequenced here: CD4+ or CD8+ T cells sorted from blood, sampled in a trial of the OX40 agonist ivuxolimab. All receptors come from an adult with an advanced solid tumor such as melanoma, head and neck, liver or kidney cancer.

The V call is TRBV7-2, the J call TRBJ2-5; no definite D call. Germline CDR1 reads SGHTA; CDR2 reads FQGNSA. Trimming pared 4 bases from V and 3 bases from J, leaving 9 bases between. CDR3 size: 13 residues. CDR3 sequence reads: CASSYHQKETQYF. The CDR3 DNA sequence: TGTGCCAGCAGCTACCACCAGAAAGAGACCCAGTACTTC.

This rearrangement joins TRBV4-1 to TRBJ1-4, with a weak D call TRBD1 (5 bases). This CDR3 is built from 15 residues. Trimming pared 0 bases from V and 1 base from J, leaving 6 bases between. Per germline, CDR1 MGHRA and CDR2 YSYEKL. The CDR3 DNA reads TGCGCCAGCAGCCAAGACGACAGAACTAATGAAAAACTGTTTTTT. Protein sequence: CASSQDDRTNEKLFF.

The chain recombines TRBV28 with TRBJ2-7; TRBD1 is a possible D gene (6 bases). CDR1 is MDHEN and CDR2 is SYDVKM in the germline V gene. V gave up 5 bases and J gave up 2 bases, with 10 bases separating them. This CDR3 contains 13 residues. CDR3 sequence (DNA): TGTGCCAGCAGTCCAGGGGCTGCCTACGAGCAGTACTTC. It is translated as CASSPGAAYEQYF.